This T cell receptor (beta chain) was retrieved from a study of cytomegalovirus exposure and HLA in healthy donors. V lost 2 bases and J lost 0, with 12 bases in between. This CDR3 contains 15 residues. Looked up from germline, CDR1 is SGHRS and CDR2 is YFSETQ. Study-wide findings and caveats: A few CMV-associated chains were confirmed in vitro to be specific for CMV antigens. The classifier was said to identify cytomegalovirus status with high specificity and sensitivity. A later analysis linked about 17,000 TCR beta sequences to HLA alleles at 0.05 false discovery rate. The only immune exposure information that was available was CMV serostatus.

Notes on this clone: No antigen is known for it.

Use of 60 Vbeta and 13 Jbeta primers characterized the PCR. Data came from immunoSEQ multiplex PCR; TCRdb stores just in-frame clones and leaves some out. The sample shows around 130,000 clones, more than 65% of them seen only once. The clonotype originates from a woman between 18 and 29 years old in good health and CMV-seropositive. The rearrangement joins TRBV5-1 to TRBJ2-7; no firm D call. The specimen was PBMCs. This CDR3 is CASSFSTAFSYEQYF. CDR3 nucleotides: TGCGCCAGCAGCTTTAGCACTGCCTTCTCCTACGAGCAGTACTTC.